One T cell receptor (beta chain) is described in this entry. No antigen is known for it. These data are taken from a study of T-cell reconstitution after alpha-beta-depleted transplantation in children. General study points: It was reported that alpha-beta T cells came from several hundred expanded graft clones (about two months after transplant).

Germline loops: CDR1 DFQATT, CDR2 SNEGSKA (reference sequence). The CDR3 runs 12 residues. V lost 3 bases and J 12 bases, leaving 15 bases between the germline ends. Unique molecular identifiers were used to barcode this TCRbeta library. Using its own MiXCR run on the PCR reads, TCRdb lists one record per CDR3 protein. The sample records a few hundred thousand distinct CDR3 sequences, under 15% being singletons. This clonotype was sampled from a male patient aged 10-17 years who had a stem cell transplant for acute myeloid leukemia, so the T cells may come from the graft donor. The rearrangement joins TRBV20-1 to TRBJ2-1, with D perhaps matching TRBD2 (6 bases). Specimen: PBMCs, mostly from graft donor cells, collected 360 days after TCRalphabeta/CD19-depleted stem cell transplant. The CDR3 region is CSASLTSFGQFF. The DNA for the CDR3 is TGCAGTGCTAGCCTGACTAGTTTTGGGCAGTTCTTC.